The rows below give T cell receptor beta chains drawn from one sample of a study of identical twins. TCRdb used MiXCR to reprocess the 5' RACE reads, holding one entry per CDR3 protein. The top ten hold 1.5% to 2% of the sample, which has about 700,000 distinct CDR3 sequences, 5.5% to 7.5% seen once. Sequenced material: naive T cells sorted from blood. These TCRs come from a young man in good health. The CDR3 runs from the conserved cysteine through the conserved F or W. D genes are given only for firm matches.

CDR3 protein	CDR3 length	V gene	J gene	D gene
CASSAEGRETQYF	13	TRBV6-1	TRBJ2-5	.
CSALIRRGQETQYF	14	TRBV20-1	TRBJ2-5	.
CASNPWGAPQETQYF	15	TRBV5-1	TRBJ2-5	.
CASSLTVVSNYGYTF	15	TRBV27	TRBJ1-2	.
CASSRIGQATGELFF	15	TRBV27	TRBJ2-2	TRBD1
CASSEPGGTDTQYF	14	TRBV6-4	TRBJ2-3	.
CASSSRPATGELFF	14	TRBV7-9	TRBJ2-2	.
CASSAGTSASYEQYF	15	TRBV27	TRBJ2-7	TRBD2
CASSHWWEEPSGNTIYF	17	TRBV14	TRBJ1-3	.
CAISPRQGGRAEAFF	15	TRBV10-3	TRBJ1-1	TRBD1
CASSLDWGQGVQTQYF	16	TRBV11-2	TRBJ2-5	TRBD1
CAIQGENEQFF	11	TRBV10-3	TRBJ2-1	.
CSARGTEAFF	10	TRBV20-1	TRBJ1-1	.
CASSLVTGQEVETQYF	16	TRBV11-2	TRBJ2-5	TRBD1
CASSLGLAGVALETQYF	17	TRBV5-1	TRBJ2-5	TRBD2
CASSSRSVYNEQFF	14	TRBV12-3/TRBV12-4	TRBJ2-1	.
CASSSFGDTQYF	12	TRBV27	TRBJ2-3	.
CASELVAGEQYF	12	TRBV5-1	TRBJ2-7	.
CASSPGLAVDEQFF	14	TRBV6-1	TRBJ2-1	TRBD2
CSVEGTGFGTQYF	13	TRBV29-1	TRBJ2-3	TRBD1
CSAIGLAGASNIQYF	15	TRBV20-1	TRBJ2-4	TRBD2
CAISGMQGASGYTF	14	TRBV10-3	TRBJ1-2	TRBD1
CASSTGTPISNEKLFF	16	TRBV5-1	TRBJ1-4	.
CASSRSVGGYTF	12	TRBV6-5	TRBJ1-2	.
CASSFRAGEYNEQFF	15	TRBV12-3/TRBV12-4	TRBJ2-1	TRBD2
CASSKGQVREQYF	13	TRBV6-1	TRBJ2-7	TRBD1
CASSPQPYEQYF	12	TRBV12-3/TRBV12-4	TRBJ2-7	.
CASSLVSGRNIQYF	14	TRBV5-1	TRBJ2-4	TRBD2
CASSLAAGVAKNIQYF	16	TRBV5-1	TRBJ2-4	.
CSAGLADNEQFF	12	TRBV29-1	TRBJ2-1	TRBD2
CSVGTYNEQFF	11	TRBV29-1	TRBJ2-1	.
CASSGAGGGTDTQYF	15	TRBV12-3/TRBV12-4	TRBJ2-3	.
CASSRKGGGGKGTDTQYF	18	TRBV4-3	TRBJ2-3	.
CASSFSPTSRDVNEQFF	17	TRBV27	TRBJ2-1	TRBD2
CASSPRKTYTGELFF	15	TRBV6-1	TRBJ2-2	.
CASSLSFLYEQYF	13	TRBV28	TRBJ2-7	.
CASSGETGTGRDNEQFF	17	TRBV12-3/TRBV12-4	TRBJ2-1	TRBD1
CASSLTPGARETQYF	15	TRBV7-2	TRBJ2-5	.
CAWVTGTIGGEQFF	14	TRBV30	TRBJ2-1	.
CSATRQSTDTQYF	13	TRBV20-1	TRBJ2-3	.
CASSQDEVRVNEKLFF	16	TRBV4-1	TRBJ1-4	.
CASSYPPQSGGPQYF	15	TRBV6-5	TRBJ2-5	.
CSARDFDSTDTQYF	14	TRBV20-1	TRBJ2-3	.
CSARDGTASGTQYF	14	TRBV20-1	TRBJ2-5	TRBD1
CASSFLPDSSYEQYF	15	TRBV6-5	TRBJ2-7	.
CASSLTGSKVNQPQHF	16	TRBV6-1	TRBJ1-5	.
CAWTGRWRNEQFF	13	TRBV30	TRBJ2-1	.
CASSSINSSYNEQFF	15	TRBV5-5	TRBJ2-1	.
CASSSGDYNQETQYF	15	TRBV27	TRBJ2-5	TRBD2
CASSSFPAGLAYTDTQYF	18	TRBV28	TRBJ2-3	TRBD2
CATRGLPLIQETQYF	15	TRBV24-1	TRBJ2-5	.
CSARGAGGKTDTQYF	15	TRBV20-1	TRBJ2-3	TRBD2
CASSLAREAGGSGELFF	17	TRBV7-6	TRBJ2-2	TRBD2
CASSQRDRVLQYEQYF	16	TRBV4-3	TRBJ2-7	TRBD1
CSARLSGRHPYNEQFF	16	TRBV20-1	TRBJ2-1	TRBD2
CASSQGWEGYNEQFF	15	TRBV14	TRBJ2-1	TRBD2
CASSPLLVTDSYEQYF	16	TRBV7-9	TRBJ2-7	.